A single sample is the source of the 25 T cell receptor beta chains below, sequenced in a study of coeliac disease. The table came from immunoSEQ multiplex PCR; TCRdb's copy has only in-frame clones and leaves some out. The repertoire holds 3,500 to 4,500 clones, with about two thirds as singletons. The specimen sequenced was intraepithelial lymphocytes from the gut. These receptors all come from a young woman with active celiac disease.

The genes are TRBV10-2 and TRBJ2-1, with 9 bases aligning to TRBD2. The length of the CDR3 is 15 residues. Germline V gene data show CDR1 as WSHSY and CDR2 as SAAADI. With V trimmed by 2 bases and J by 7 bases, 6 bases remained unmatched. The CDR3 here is CASSEASGGWNEQFF. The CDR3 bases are TGCGCCAGCAGTGAGGCCAGCGGGGGGTGGAATGAGCAGTTCTTC.

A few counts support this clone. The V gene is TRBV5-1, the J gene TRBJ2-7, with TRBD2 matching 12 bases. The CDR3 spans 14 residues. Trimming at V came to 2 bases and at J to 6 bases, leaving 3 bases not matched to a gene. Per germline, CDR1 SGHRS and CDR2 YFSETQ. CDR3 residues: CASSLGLAGPEQYF. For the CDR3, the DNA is TGCGCCAGCAGCTTAGGACTAGCGGGACCCGAGCAGTACTTC. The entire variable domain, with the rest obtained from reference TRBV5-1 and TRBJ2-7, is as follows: KAGVTQTPRYLIKTRGQQVTLSCSPISGHRSVSWYQQTPGQGLQFLFEYFSETQRNKGNFPGRFSGRQFSNSRSEMNVSTLELGDSALYLCASSLGLAGPEQYFGPGTRLTVT.

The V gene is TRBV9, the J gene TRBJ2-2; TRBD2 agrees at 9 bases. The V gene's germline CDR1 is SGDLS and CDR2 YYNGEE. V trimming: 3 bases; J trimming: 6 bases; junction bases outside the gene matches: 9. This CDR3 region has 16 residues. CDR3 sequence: CASSAHGGRDAGELFF. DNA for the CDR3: TGTGCCAGCAGCGCCCATGGCGGGAGGGATGCCGGGGAGCTGTTTTTT.

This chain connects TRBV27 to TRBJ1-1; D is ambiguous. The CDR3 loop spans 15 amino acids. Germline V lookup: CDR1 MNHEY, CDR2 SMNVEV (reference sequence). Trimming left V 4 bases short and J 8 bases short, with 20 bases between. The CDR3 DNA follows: TGTGCCAGCAGTTCTGCGGGTGCCTCTGATCGGGAAGCTTTCTTT. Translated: CASSSAGASDREAFF.

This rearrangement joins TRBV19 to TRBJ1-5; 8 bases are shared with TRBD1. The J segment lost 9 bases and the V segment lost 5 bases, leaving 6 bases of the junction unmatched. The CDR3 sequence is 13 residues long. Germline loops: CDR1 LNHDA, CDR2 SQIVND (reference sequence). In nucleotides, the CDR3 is TGTGCCAGTAGTTTGCAGGGGGCTAGGCCCCAGCATTTT. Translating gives CASSLQGARPQHF.

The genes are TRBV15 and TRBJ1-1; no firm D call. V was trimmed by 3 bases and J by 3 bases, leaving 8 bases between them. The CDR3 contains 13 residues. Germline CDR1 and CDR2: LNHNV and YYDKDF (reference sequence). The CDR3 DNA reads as TGTGCCACCAGCAGCCTTCGTGACACTGAAGCTTTCTTT. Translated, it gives CATSSLRDTEAFF.

CDR3 in DNA: TGTGCCAGCAGCCTTCCGGGGACAGTGGGCACTGAAGCTTTCTTT. This codes for CASSLPGTVGTEAFF. The chain uses TRBV7-8 and TRBJ1-1; 7 nucleotides agree with TRBD1. The CDR3 consists of 15 residues. Trimming cost V 5 bases and J 4 bases; bases outside gene matches: 10. Germline assignment: CDR1 SGHVS and CDR2 FQNEAQ.

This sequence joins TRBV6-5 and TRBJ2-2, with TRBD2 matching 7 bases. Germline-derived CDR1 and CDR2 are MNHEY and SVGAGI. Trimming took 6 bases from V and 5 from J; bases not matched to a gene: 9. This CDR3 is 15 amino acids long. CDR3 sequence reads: CASRPSGGDTGELFF. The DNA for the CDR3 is TGTGCCAGCAGACCTAGCGGAGGAGATACCGGGGAGCTGTTTTTT.

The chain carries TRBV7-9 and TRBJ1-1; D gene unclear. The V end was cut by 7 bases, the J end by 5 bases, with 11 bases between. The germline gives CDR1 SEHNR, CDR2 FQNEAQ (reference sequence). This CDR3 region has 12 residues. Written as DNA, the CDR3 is TGTGCCAGCACCAAGGGAGGGACTGAAGCTTTCTTT. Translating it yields CASTKGGTEAFF.

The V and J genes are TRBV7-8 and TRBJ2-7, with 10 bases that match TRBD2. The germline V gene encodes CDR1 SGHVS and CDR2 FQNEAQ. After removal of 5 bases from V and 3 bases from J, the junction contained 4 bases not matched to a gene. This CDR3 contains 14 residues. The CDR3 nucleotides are TGTGCCAGCAGCCCGGGACTAGCGATCTACGAGCAGTACTTC. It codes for CASSPGLAIYEQYF.

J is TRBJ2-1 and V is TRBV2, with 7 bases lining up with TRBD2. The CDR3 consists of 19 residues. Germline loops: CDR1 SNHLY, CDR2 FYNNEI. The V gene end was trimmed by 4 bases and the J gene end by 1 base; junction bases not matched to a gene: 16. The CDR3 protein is CASSGEGKRGKSSYNEQFF. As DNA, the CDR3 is TGTGCCAGCAGTGGTGAGGGCAAGCGGGGCAAGAGTTCCTACAATGAGCAGTTCTTC.

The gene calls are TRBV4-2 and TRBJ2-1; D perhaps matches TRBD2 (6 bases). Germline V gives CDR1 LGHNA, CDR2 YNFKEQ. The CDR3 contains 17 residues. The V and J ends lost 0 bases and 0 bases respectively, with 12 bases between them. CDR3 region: CASSQDEQAGSYNEQFF. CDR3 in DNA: TGTGCCAGCAGCCAAGACGAGCAAGCGGGCTCCTACAATGAGCAGTTCTTC.

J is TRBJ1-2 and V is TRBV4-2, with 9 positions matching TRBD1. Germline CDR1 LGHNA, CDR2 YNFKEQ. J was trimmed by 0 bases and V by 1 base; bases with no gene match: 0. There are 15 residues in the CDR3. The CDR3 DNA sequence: TGTGCCAGCAGCCAAGGGACAGGGGCTAACTATGGCTACACCTTC. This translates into CASSQGTGANYGYTF.

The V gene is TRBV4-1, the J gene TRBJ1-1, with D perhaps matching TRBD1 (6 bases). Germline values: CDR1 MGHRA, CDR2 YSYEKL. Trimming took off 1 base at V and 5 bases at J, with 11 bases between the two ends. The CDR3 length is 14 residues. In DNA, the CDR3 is TGCGCCAGCAGCCAAGGCAGGGGTCGGACTGAAGCTTTCTTT. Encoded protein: CASSQGRGRTEAFF.

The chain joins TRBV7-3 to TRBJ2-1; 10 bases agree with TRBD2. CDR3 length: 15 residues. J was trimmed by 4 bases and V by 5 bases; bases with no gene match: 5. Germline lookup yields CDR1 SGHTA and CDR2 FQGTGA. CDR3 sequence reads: CASSALAGSYNEQFF. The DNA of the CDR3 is TGTGCCAGCAGCGCACTAGCGGGATCTTACAATGAGCAGTTCTTC.

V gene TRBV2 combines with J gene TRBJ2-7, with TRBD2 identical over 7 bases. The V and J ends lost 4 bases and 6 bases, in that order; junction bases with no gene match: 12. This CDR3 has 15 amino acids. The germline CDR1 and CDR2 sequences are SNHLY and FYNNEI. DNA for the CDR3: TGTGCCAGCAGTGTGGGCGGGGGTGATTTGGGCGAGCAGTACTTC. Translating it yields CASSVGGGDLGEQYF. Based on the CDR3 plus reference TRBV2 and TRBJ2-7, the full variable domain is EPEVTQTPSHQVTQMGQEVILRCVPISNHLYFYWYRQILGQKVEFLVSFYNNEISEKSEIFDDQFSVERPDGSNFTLKIRSTKLEDSAMYFCASSVGGGDLGEQYFGPGTRLTVT.

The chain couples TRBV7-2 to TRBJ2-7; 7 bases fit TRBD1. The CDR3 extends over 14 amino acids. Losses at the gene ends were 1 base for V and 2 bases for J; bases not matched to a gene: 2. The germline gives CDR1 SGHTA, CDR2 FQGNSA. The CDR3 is CASSLGTGPYEQYF. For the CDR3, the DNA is TGTGCCAGCAGCTTAGGGACAGGCCCCTACGAGCAGTACTTC.

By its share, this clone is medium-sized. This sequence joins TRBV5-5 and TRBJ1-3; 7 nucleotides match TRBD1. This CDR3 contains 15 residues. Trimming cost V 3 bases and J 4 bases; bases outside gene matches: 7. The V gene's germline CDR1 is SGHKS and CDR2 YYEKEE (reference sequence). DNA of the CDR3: TGTGCCAGCAGCTCCGAGAGGGGGCTAGGAAACACCATATATTTT. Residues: CASSSERGLGNTIYF.

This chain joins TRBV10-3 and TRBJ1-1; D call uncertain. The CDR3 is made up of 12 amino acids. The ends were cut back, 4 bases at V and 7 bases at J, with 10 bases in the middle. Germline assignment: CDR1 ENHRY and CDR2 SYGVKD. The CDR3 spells CAISVQALEAFF. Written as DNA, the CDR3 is TGTGCCATCAGTGTTCAGGCACTTGAAGCTTTCTTT.

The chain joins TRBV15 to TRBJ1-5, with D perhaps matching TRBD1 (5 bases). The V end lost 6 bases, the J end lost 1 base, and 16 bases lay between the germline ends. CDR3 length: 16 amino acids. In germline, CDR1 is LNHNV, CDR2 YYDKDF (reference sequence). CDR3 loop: CATRGGGSISNQPQHF. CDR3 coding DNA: TGTGCCACCAGGGGGGGAGGGTCGATAAGCAATCAGCCCCAGCATTTT.

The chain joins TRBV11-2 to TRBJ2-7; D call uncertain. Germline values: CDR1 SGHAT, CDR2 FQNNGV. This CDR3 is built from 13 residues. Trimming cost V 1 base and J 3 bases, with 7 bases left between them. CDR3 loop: CASSLGLGYEQYF. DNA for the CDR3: TGTGCCAGCAGCTTAGGACTGGGCTACGAGCAGTACTTC.

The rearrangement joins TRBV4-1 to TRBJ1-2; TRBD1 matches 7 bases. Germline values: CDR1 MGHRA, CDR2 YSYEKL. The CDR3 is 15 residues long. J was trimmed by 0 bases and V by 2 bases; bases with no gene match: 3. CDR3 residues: CASSQRTGSNYGYTF. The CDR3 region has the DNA TGCGCCAGCAGCCAACGGACAGGTTCTAACTATGGCTACACCTTC.

The CDR3 reads CASSQGQGQPQHF. The CDR3 DNA reads as TGTGCCAGCAGCCAAGGACAGGGACAGCCCCAGCATTTT. The V and J genes are TRBV4-2 and TRBJ1-5; 7 bases agree with TRBD1. CDR1 LGHNA and CDR2 YNFKEQ come from the germline V gene. The V segment lost 1 base and the J segment 7 bases; nucleotides outside the gene matches: 1. This CDR3 has 13 amino acids.

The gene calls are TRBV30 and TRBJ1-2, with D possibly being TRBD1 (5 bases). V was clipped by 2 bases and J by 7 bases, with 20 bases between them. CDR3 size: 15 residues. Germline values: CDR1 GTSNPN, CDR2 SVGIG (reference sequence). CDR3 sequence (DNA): TGTGCCTGGAGTTATCCCCAACTCCAGGGTTCTGGCTACACCTTC. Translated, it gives CAWSYPQLQGSGYTF. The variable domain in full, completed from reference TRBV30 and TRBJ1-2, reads SQTIHQWPATLVQPVGSPLSLECTVEGTSNPNLYWYRQAAGRGLQLLFYSVGIGQISSEVPQNLSASRPQDRQFILSSKKLLLSDSGFYLCAWSYPQLQGSGYTFGSGTRLTVV.

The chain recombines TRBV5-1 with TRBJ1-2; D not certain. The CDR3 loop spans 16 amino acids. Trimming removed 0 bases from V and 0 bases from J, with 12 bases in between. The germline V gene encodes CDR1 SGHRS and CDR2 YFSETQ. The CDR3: CASSLAGGITNYGYTF. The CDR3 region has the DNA TGCGCCAGCAGCTTGGCCGGAGGGATTACTAACTATGGCTACACCTTC.